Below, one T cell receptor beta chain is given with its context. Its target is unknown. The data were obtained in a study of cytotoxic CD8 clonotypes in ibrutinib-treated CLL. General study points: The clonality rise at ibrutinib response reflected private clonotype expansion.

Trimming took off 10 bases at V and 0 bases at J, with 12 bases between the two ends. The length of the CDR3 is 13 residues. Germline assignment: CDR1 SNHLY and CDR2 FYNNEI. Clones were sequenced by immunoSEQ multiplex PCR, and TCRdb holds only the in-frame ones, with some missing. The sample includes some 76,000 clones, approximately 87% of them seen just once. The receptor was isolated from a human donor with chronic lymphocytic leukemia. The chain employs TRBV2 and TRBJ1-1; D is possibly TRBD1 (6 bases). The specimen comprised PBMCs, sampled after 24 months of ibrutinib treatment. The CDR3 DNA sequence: TGTGCCACCTCGGGACACTTGAACACTGAAGCTTTCTTT. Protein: CATSGHLNTEAFF.